This TCR beta chain was recovered during a study of identical twins. TCRdb re-derived calls from the 5' RACE reads in MiXCR, one entry per CDR3 protein. This table has hundreds of thousands of distinct CDR3 sequences, 5.5% to 6.5% appearing once. Findings and limits, study-wide: In zero-insertion analyses, partial confounding could arise from invariant MAIT and iNKT cells. Fewer insertions characterized abundant cord blood beta clonotypes, whereas memory repertoires showed none.

The germline V gene has CDR1 MDHEN and CDR2 SYDVKM. V shed 2 bases and J 2 bases; nucleotides not matched to a gene: 2. The CDR3 contains 15 residues. Details on this clonotype: Its target is unknown.

This sequence was found in a man younger than 35 in good health. Sequencing input: naive T cells sorted from blood. This chain joins TRBV28 and TRBJ1-5, with 8 bases lining up with TRBD1. CDR3 amino acids: CASSLRGQGNQPQHF. The CDR3 DNA is TGTGCCAGCAGTTTACGGGGACAGGGCAATCAGCCCCAGCATTTT.